These 15 T cell receptor beta chains came from one sample sequenced in a study of graft-versus-host responses after intestinal transplantation. Processed graft tissue released its intraepithelial and lamina propria lymphocytes. TCRdb's table, derived via immunoSEQ multiplex PCR, lists solely in-frame clones and lacks some. The table has some 15,000 clones, about three fifths seen once. The source material was ileum tissue, sampled 524 days after transplant. The receptors were sampled from a human patient who received an intestinal transplant, so some T cells may come from the graft donor.

The V and J genes are TRBV19 and TRBJ2-3; no reliable D call. The CDR3 runs 17 residues. The germline V and J ends were trimmed by 6 bases and 1 base, with 20 bases remaining between them. The V gene's germline CDR1 is LNHDA and CDR2 SQIVND (reference sequence). The CDR3 coding sequence is TGTGCCAGTAGCCGGCCCCTGGGCTTAAGTGGCACAGATACGCAGTATTTT. Amino acids: CASSRPLGLSGTDTQYF.

This chain connects TRBV5-8 to TRBJ2-7, with 7 nucleotides matching TRBD2. Germline CDR1 SGHTS, CDR2 YDEGEE. The CDR3 is 15 residues long. The V segment lost 2 bases and the J segment 0 bases; nucleotides outside the gene matches: 5. CDR3 amino acids: CASSLGRGNSYEQYF. CDR3 in DNA: TGTGCCAGCAGCTTAGGGCGGGGGAACTCCTACGAGCAGTACTTC.

V and J are TRBV11-2 and TRBJ1-2, with TRBD1 identical over 12 bases. Germline-derived CDR1 and CDR2 are SGHAT and FQNNGV. The trim removed 4 bases at V and 9 bases at J, leaving 12 bases unmatched. The CDR3 totals 16 residues. The CDR3 here is CASSSPGQGALYRYTF. The CDR3 DNA follows: TGTGCCAGCAGCTCCCCGGGACAGGGGGCTCTTTATCGCTACACCTTC.

This clone has only one observation. The chain links TRBV4-3 to TRBJ2-2; 8 bases map to TRBD1. The CDR3 length is 17 residues. Germline V lookup: CDR1 LGHNA, CDR2 YSLEER. Trimming removed 1 base from V and 1 base from J; junction bases left unmatched: 5. This chain's CDR3 is CASSQAPGTGNTGELFF. CDR3 nucleotide sequence: TGCGCCAGCAGCCAAGCACCCGGGACAGGGAACACCGGGGAGCTGTTTTTT.

The V gene is TRBV27, the J gene TRBJ2-7, with D possibly being TRBD2 (5 bases). Germline CDR1 and CDR2: MNHEY and SMNVEV (reference sequence). Trimming shortened V by 0 bases and J by 7 bases, and 10 bases separated the two germline ends. The CDR3 loop spans 13 amino acids. CDR3 sequence (DNA): TGTGCCAGCAGTTTATCGATAACGGGGGAGCAGTACTTC. This gives the protein CASSLSITGEQYF.

CDR3 region: CASSQDFQGDQPQHF. The CDR3, as DNA: TGCGCCAGCAGCCAAGATTTCCAGGGGGATCAGCCCCAGCATTTT. The rearrangement links TRBV4-3 to TRBJ1-5; 7 bases agree with TRBD1. Germline CDR1 and CDR2: LGHNA and YSLEER. The V and J ends lost 0 bases and 5 bases, in that order; junction bases with no gene match: 4. The CDR3 runs 15 residues.

V is TRBV6-6 and J is TRBJ1-1; tentatively, D is TRBD1 (5 bases). This CDR3 region has 14 residues. V dropped 7 bases and J dropped 1 base, with 13 bases sitting between them. The germline V gene has CDR1 MNHNY and CDR2 SVGAGI (reference sequence). This CDR3 reads CASTVGGRNTEAFF. The CDR3 nucleotides read TGTGCCAGCACAGTCGGGGGGAGGAACACTGAAGCTTTCTTT.

The J gene is TRBJ1-1, the V gene TRBV5-1; a possible D gene is TRBD1 (6 bases). Germline-derived CDR1 and CDR2 are SGHRS and YFSETQ. CDR3 length: 14 amino acids. V gave up 1 base and J gave up 4 bases, with 11 bases separating them. CDR3 residues: CASSLILGATEAFF. CDR3 coding DNA: TGCGCCAGCAGCTTGATCCTGGGGGCCACTGAAGCTTTCTTT.

This clone counts as medium-sized. In DNA form, the CDR3 reads TGTGCCAGCAGTTTCGAGAGGCAAGAGACCCAGTACTTC. Its protein product is CASSFERQETQYF. The chain combines TRBV27 with TRBJ2-5; D unresolved. Germline V CDR1 and CDR2: MNHEY, SMNVEV (reference sequence). The CDR3 extends over 13 amino acids. V dropped 3 bases and J dropped 2 bases, with 7 bases sitting between them.

V gene TRBV30 combines with J gene TRBJ1-1, with a tentative D call TRBD1 (6 bases). This CDR3 region has 13 residues. V was pared by 4 bases and J by 1 base, with 10 bases between. Germline CDR1 GTSNPN, CDR2 SVGIG (reference sequence). The DNA of the CDR3 is TGTGCCTGGATAAAAGGGGGGAACACTGAAGCTTTCTTT. Protein: CAWIKGGNTEAFF. The variable domain in full, with the rest retrieved from reference TRBV30 and TRBJ1-1, is SQTIHQWPATLVQPVGSPLSLECTVEGTSNPNLYWYRQAAGRGLQLLFYSVGIGQISSEVPQNLSASRPQDRQFILSSKKLLLSDSGFYLCAWIKGGNTEAFFGQGTRLTVV.

To note about this clone: Distinct nucleotide sequences in the sample also encode this CDR3. The gene calls are TRBV7-9 and TRBJ1-1, with TRBD1 matching over 7 bases. Per the germline V gene, CDR1 is SEHNR and CDR2 is FQNEAQ (reference sequence). The trim removed 4 bases at V and 5 bases at J, leaving 4 bases unmatched. The CDR3 is 13 residues long. The CDR3 DNA reads TGTGCCAGCAGCTCCGACAGGGATACTGAAGCTTTCTTT. Protein product: CASSSDRDTEAFF.

The chain recombines TRBV9 with TRBJ2-5, with TRBD2 matching over 9 bases. Unmatched junction bases numbered 5, after V lost 4 bases and J lost 1 base. The CDR3 is 15 residues long. The germline gives CDR1 SGDLS, CDR2 YYNGEE. CDR3 coding DNA: TGTGCCAGCAGCATCCTTAGCGGGGGCCAAGAGACCCAGTACTTC. This codes for CASSILSGGQETQYF.

V is TRBV7-8 and J is TRBJ1-6, with D tentatively TRBD1 (5 bases). The CDR3 is made up of 14 amino acids. Germline V gives CDR1 SGHVS, CDR2 FQNEAQ. Between the trimmed V and J ends, which lost 5 bases and 4 bases, there was a span of 9 bases. The CDR3 DNA reads as TGTGCCAGCAGCCCCCGACAGTATAATTCACCCCTCCACTTT. Translating it yields CASSPRQYNSPLHF. The whole variable domain, remainder taken from reference TRBV7-8 and TRBJ1-6, is GAGVSQSPRYKVAKRGQDVALRCDPISGHVSLFWYQQALGQGPEFLTYFQNEAQLDKSGLPSDRFFAERPEGSVSTLKIQRTQQEDSAVYLCASSPRQYNSPLHFGNGTRLTVT.

In its sample, this clone was seen a few times. Other DNA sequences from this sample encode an identical CDR3 as well. V and J are TRBV6-5 and TRBJ2-7, with TRBD1 matching 8 bases. Germline CDR1 MNHEY, CDR2 SVGAGI. The CDR3 covers 13 residues. V gave up 5 bases and J gave up 5 bases; unmatched junction bases: 5. The CDR3 loop reads CASSIDRGHEQYF. The CDR3 region has the DNA TGTGCCAGCAGTATCGACAGGGGTCACGAGCAGTACTTC.

This clone has ten or more counts. The V gene is TRBV6-1, the J gene TRBJ2-7, with 8 positions matching TRBD1. Looked up from germline, CDR1 is MNHNS and CDR2 is SASEGT. The CDR3 length is 14 residues. Unmatched junction bases numbered 5, after V lost 5 bases and J lost 2 bases. The CDR3 DNA reads as TGTGCCAGCAGTCGCCAGGGGGCTACCTACGAGCAGTACTTC. Translated, it gives CASSRQGATYEQYF.